The clone carrying this T cell receptor beta chain has more than one count but fewer than ten. Its antigen remains unknown. One end of the junction is discordant with germline, which a read error may explain. Germline CDR1 and CDR2: DFQATT and SNEGSKA (reference sequence). The CDR3 runs 14 residues. Time point meaning: longitudinal time-point 2. Unsorted libraries came from 2 million PBMCs stored at -80 °C. This entry belongs to a study of neurological immune-mediated disorders. Study-wide results and caveats: Patients with HTLV-1-associated myelopathy had the highest level of TCR clonal expansion, whereas patients with multiple sclerosis had the lowest level, falling beneath the level found in healthy controls.

A 10-nucleotide random UMI tagged transcripts in template-switch 5'RACE cDNA synthesis. TCRdb called the 5' RACE reads again in MiXCR, with one record for every CDR3 protein. The sample carries about 90,000 distinct CDR3 sequences, around 14% recorded once. The V call is TRBV20-1, the J call TRBJ2-3, with D uncertain. This TCR derives from a female donor with HTLV-1-associated myelopathy (HAM/TSP). Sequenced material: PBMCs. CDR3 nucleotide sequence: TGCCGTGCAAGAGATGGGCGGAAGACAGATACGCAGTATTTT. Translation gives CRARDGRKTDTQYF.